Sequencing of this T cell receptor (beta chain) was carried out in a study of somatic mutations in cytotoxic T cells in rheumatoid arthritis. General study results and limits: TRBV07 showed slight underrepresentation in rheumatoid arthritis patients, unadjusted for multiple comparisons. Statistically, CD8+ T-cell clonality was not significantly distinct between individuals with rheumatoid arthritis and age-matched healthy controls. Of more than 55 patients, 8 or 9 had a largest CD8+ clone that exceeded 20% of CD8+ cells.

Per the authors' pipeline: In patients, CD8+ clones bigger than 1% rarely had the same sequence as a published virus-specific TCRB. Profiling relied on immunoSEQ multiplex PCR, and the TCRdb table lists in-frame clones only, not all of them. V and J calls and clone size are those listed in that table; D and trimming were worked out from the DNA. Of some 3,900 clones listed, about 88% were seen once; the top ten hold about 29%. This clone was recorded once. Its cognate antigen is unknown. Germline CDR1 SQVTM, CDR2 ANQGSEA. The CDR3 length is 13 residues. The junction had 10 bases not matched to a gene; V was cut back by 7 bases and J by 8 bases.

This sequence joins TRBV29-1 and TRBJ1-4, with 7 bases aligning to TRBD1. The material sequenced was CD8+ T cells sorted from blood. The sequence came from a woman in her 70s with rheumatoid arthritis. The chain's CDR3 is CSGWTGSDEKLFF. The CDR3 nucleotides read TGCAGCGGATGGACAGGCTCGGACGAAAAACTGTTTTTT.